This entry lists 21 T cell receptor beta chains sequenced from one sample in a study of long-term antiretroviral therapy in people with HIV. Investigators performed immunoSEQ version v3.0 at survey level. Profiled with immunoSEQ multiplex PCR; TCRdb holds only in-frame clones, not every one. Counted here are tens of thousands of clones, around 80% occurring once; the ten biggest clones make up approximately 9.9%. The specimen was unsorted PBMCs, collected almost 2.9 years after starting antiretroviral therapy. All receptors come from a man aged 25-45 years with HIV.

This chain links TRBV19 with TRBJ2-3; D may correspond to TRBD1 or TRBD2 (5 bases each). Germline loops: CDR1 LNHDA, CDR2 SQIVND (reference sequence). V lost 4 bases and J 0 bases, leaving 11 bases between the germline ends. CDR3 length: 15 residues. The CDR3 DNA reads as TGTGCCAGTAGTAGCCGGGACCGTAGCACAGATACGCAGTATTTT. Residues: CASSSRDRSTDTQYF. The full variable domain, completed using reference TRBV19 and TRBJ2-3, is DGGITQSPKYLFRKEGQNVTLSCEQNLNHDAMYWYRQDPGQGLRLIYYSQIVNDFQKGDIAEGYSVSREKKESFPLTVTSAQKNPTAFYLCASSSRDRSTDTQYFGPGTRLTVL.

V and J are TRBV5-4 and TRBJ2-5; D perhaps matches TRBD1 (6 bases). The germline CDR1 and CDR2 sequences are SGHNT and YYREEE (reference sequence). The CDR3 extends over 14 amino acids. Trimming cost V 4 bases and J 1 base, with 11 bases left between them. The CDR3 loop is CASSPGTFQETQYF. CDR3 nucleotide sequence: TGTGCCAGCAGCCCAGGGACATTCCAAGAGACCCAGTACTTC.

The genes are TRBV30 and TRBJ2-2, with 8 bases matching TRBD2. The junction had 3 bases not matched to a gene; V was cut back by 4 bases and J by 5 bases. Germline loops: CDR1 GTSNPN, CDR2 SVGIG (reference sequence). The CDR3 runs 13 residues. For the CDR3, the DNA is TGTGCCTGGAAAGCGGGAGCGACCGGGGAGCTGTTTTTT. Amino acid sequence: CAWKAGATGELFF.

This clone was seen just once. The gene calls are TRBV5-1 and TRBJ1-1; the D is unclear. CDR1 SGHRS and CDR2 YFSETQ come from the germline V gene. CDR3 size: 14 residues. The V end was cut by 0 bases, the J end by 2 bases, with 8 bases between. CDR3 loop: CASSLVDLNTEAFF. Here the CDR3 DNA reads TGCGCCAGCAGCTTGGTGGACCTTAACACTGAAGCTTTCTTT.

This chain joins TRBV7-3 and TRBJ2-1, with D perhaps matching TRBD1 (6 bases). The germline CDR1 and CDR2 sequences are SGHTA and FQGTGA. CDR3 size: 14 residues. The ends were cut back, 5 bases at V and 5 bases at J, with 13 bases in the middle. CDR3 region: CASSLEDRDNEQFF. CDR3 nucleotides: TGTGCCAGCAGCCTTGAGGACAGAGACAATGAGCAGTTCTTC.

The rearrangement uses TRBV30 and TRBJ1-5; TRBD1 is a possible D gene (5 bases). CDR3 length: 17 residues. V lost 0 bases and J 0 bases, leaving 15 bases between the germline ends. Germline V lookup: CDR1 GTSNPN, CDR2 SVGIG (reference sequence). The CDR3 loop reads CAWSVPLEGYSNQPQHF. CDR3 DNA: TGTGCCTGGAGTGTACCGTTGGAGGGGTATAGCAATCAGCCCCAGCATTTT. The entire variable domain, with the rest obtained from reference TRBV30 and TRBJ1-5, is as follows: SQTIHQWPATLVQPVGSPLSLECTVEGTSNPNLYWYRQAAGRGLQLLFYSVGIGQISSEVPQNLSASRPQDRQFILSSKKLLLSDSGFYLCAWSVPLEGYSNQPQHFGDGTRLSIL.

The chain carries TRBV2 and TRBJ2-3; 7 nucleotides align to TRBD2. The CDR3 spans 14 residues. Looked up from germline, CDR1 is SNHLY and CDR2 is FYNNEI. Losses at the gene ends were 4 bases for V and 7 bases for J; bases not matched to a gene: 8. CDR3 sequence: CASSGGSGLYTQYF. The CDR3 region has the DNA TGTGCCAGCAGTGGTGGTAGCGGGCTCTATACGCAGTATTTT.

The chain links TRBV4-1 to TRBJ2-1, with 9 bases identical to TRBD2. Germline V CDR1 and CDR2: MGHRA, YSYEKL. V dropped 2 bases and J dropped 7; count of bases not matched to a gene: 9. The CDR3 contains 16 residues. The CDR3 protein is CASSQPGLAFRNEQFF. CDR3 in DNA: TGCGCCAGCAGCCAACCGGGACTAGCTTTCCGGAATGAGCAGTTCTTC.

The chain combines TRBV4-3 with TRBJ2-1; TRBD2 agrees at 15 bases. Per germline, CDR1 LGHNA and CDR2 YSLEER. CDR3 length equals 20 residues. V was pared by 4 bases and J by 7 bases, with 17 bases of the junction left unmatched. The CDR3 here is CASSLRPRPGLAGGGNEQFF. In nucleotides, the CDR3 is TGCGCCAGCAGCCTTCGTCCTCGCCCGGGACTAGCGGGAGGAGGTAATGAGCAGTTCTTC.

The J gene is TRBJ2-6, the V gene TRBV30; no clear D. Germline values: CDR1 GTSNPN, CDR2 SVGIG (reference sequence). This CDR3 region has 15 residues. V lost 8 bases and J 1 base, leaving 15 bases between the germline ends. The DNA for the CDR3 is TGTGCCGGCGTCCCAGTGGGATCTGGGGCCAACGTCCTGACTTTC. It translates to CAGVPVGSGANVLTF.

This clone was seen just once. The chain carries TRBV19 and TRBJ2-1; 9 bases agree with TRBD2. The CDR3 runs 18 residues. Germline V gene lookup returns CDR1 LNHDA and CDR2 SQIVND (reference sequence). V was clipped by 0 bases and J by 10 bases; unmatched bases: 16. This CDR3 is CASSIDFRAGGPSREQFF. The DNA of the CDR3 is TGTGCCAGTAGTATAGATTTTAGGGCGGGAGGGCCTTCGCGCGAGCAGTTCTTC.

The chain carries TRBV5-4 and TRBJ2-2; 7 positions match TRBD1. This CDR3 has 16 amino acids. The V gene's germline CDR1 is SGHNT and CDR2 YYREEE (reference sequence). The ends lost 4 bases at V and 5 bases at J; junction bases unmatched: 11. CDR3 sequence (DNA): TGTGCCAGCAGCCATCAGAGACAGGGAAAGACCGGGGAGCTGTTTTTT. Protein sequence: CASSHQRQGKTGELFF.

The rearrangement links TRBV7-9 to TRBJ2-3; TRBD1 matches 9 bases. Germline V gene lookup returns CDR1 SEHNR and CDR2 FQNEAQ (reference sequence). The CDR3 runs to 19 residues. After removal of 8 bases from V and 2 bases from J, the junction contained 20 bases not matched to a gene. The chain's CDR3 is CASQQDGFVGTGHTDTQYF. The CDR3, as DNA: TGTGCCAGCCAGCAAGACGGATTTGTGGGGACAGGGCACACAGATACGCAGTATTTT.

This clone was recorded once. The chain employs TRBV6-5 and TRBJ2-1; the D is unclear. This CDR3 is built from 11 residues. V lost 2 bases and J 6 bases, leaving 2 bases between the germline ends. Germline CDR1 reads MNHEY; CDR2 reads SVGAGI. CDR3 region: CASSYGNEQFF. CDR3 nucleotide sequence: TGTGCCAGCAGTTACGGCAATGAGCAGTTCTTC.

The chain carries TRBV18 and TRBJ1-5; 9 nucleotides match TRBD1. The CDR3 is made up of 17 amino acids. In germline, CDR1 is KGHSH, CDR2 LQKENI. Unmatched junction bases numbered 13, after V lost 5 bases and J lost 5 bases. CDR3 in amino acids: CASSSQFPGQGHQPQHF. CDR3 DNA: TGTGCCAGCTCAAGTCAGTTCCCGGGACAGGGACATCAGCCCCAGCATTTT.

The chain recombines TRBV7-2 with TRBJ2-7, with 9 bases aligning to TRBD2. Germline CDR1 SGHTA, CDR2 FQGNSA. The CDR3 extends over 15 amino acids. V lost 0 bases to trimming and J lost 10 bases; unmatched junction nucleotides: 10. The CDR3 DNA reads TGTGCCAGCAGCTTAGCGGGGGTAGCGCGGGAGGGACAGTACTTC. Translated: CASSLAGVAREGQYF.

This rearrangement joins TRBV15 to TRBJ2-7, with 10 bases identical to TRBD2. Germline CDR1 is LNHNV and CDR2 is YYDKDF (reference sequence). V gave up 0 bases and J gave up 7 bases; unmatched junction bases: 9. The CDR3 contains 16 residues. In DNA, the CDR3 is TGTGCCACCAGCAGAGAAACAGCGGGAGGGCCGGGGGAGCAGTACTTC. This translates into CATSRETAGGPGEQYF. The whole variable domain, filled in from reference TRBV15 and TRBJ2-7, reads DAMVIQNPRYQVTQFGKPVTLSCSQTLNHNVMYWYQQKSSQAPKLLFHYYDKDFNNEADTPDNFQSRRPNTSFCFLDIRSPGLGDTAMYLCATSRETAGGPGEQYFGPGTRLTVT.

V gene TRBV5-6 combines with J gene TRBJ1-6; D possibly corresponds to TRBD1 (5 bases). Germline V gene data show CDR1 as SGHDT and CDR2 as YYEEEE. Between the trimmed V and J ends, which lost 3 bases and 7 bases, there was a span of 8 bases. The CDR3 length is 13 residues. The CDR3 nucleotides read TGTGCCAGCAGCTCCCGGGACAATTCACCCCTCCACTTT. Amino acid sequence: CASSSRDNSPLHF.

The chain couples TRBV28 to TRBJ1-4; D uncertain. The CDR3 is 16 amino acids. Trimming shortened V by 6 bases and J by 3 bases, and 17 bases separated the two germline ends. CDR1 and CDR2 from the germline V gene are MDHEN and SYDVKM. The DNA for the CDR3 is TGTGCCAGCAGCCGGAATAAATGGGCCCCTAATGAAAAACTGTTTTTT. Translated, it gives CASSRNKWAPNEKLFF.

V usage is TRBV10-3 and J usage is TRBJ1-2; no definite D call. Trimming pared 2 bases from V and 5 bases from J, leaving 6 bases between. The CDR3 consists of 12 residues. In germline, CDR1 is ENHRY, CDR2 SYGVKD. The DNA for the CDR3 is TGTGCCATCAGTGAGACGACATATGGCTACACCTTC. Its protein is CAISETTYGYTF.

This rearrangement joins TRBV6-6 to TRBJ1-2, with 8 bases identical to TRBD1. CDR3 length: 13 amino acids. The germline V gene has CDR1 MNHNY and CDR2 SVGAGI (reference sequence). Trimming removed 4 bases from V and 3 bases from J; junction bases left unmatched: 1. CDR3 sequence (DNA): TGTGCCAGCAGTTTGACAGGGGACTATGGCTACACCTTC. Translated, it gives CASSLTGDYGYTF.